This paragraph reports one T cell receptor (beta chain). As yet, its antigen is unknown. These data come from a study of cytomegalovirus exposure and HLA in healthy donors. Study observations and caveats: Rarity marked most TCR sequences, yet some public TCRs occurred in many donors.

Germline-derived CDR1 and CDR2 are SGHNT and YYREEE (reference sequence). The CDR3 is 16 amino acids. V gave up 4 bases and J gave up 0 bases; unmatched junction bases: 9. Data came from immunoSEQ multiplex PCR; TCRdb stores just in-frame clones and leaves some out. The data contain 330,000 or so clones, 86% of them singletons. This rearrangement joins TRBV5-4 to TRBJ1-2, with 7 nucleotides matching TRBD1. The clonotype comes from a woman younger than 30 in good health and CMV-seronegative. Sequenced sample: PBMCs. This chain's CDR3 is CASSPGTVVSNYGYTF. The DNA for the CDR3 is TGTGCCAGCAGCCCCGGGACAGTCGTTTCTAACTATGGCTACACCTTC.